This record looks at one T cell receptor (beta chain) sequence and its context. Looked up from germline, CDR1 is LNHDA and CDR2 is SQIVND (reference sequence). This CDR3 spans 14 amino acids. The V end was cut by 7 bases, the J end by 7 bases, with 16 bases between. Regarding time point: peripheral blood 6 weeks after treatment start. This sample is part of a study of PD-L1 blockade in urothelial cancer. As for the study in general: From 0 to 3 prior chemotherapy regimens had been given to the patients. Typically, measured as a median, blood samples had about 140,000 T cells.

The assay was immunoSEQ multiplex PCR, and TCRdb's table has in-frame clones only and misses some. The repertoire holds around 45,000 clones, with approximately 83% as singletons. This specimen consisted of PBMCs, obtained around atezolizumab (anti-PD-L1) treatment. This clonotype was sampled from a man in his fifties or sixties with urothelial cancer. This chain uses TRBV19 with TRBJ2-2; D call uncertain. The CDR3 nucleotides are TGTGCCAGTACAGCAGGAAGAAAAAACGGGGAGCTGTTTTTT. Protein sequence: CASTAGRKNGELFF. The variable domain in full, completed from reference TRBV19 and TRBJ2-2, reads DGGITQSPKYLFRKEGQNVTLSCEQNLNHDAMYWYRQDPGQGLRLIYYSQIVNDFQKGDIAEGYSVSREKKESFPLTVTSAQKNPTAFYLCASTAGRKNGELFFGEGSRLTVL.